This T cell receptor beta chain is from a study of blood T cell repertoires in COVID-19. Study at large: Samples of COVID-19 (acute and convalescent) were obtained from the United States, Italy and Spain.

Per germline, CDR1 SGHRS and CDR2 YFSETQ. Trimming removed 0 bases from V and 5 bases from J, with 9 bases in between. This CDR3 contains 13 residues. In the original workflow: Nucleated cell number was recorded as an estimate derived from reference gene primer amplification. Clones were sequenced by immunoSEQ multiplex PCR, and TCRdb holds only the in-frame ones, with some missing. V and J calls and clone size are as listed in that table; D and trimming were resolved from the DNA. The data contain roughly 140,000 clones, about 79% of them singletons. The sample comprised peripheral blood. This receptor was identified in a woman between 50 and 59 years old with acute or convalescent COVID-19. V is TRBV5-1 and J is TRBJ2-7, with TRBD1 as a possible D gene (5 bases). The CDR3 here is CASSLGGPDEQYF. As DNA, the CDR3 is TGCGCCAGCAGCTTGGGGGGCCCGGACGAGCAGTACTTC.